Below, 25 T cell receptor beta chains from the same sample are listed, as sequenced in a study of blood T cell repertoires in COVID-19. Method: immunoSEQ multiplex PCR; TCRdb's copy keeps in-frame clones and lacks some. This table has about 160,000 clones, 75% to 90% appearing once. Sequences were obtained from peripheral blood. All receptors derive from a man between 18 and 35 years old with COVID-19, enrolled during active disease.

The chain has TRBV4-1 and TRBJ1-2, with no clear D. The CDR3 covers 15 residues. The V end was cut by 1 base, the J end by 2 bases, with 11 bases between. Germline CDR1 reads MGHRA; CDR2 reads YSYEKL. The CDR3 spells CASSQVPVVNYGYTF. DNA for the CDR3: TGCGCCAGCAGCCAAGTCCCGGTTGTCAACTATGGCTACACCTTC.

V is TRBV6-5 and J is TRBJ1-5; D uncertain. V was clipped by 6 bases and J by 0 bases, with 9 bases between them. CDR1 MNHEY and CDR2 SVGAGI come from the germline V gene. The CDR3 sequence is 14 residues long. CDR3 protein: CASSSAGSNQPQHF. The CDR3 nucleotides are TGTGCCAGCAGCTCGGCAGGTAGCAATCAGCCCCAGCATTTT.

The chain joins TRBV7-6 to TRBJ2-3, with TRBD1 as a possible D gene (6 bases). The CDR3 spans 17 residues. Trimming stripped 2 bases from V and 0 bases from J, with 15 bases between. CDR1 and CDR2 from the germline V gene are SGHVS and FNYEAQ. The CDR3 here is CASSLWDTSSSTDTQYF. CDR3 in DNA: TGTGCCAGCAGCTTATGGGACACTTCCTCTAGCACAGATACGCAGTATTTT.

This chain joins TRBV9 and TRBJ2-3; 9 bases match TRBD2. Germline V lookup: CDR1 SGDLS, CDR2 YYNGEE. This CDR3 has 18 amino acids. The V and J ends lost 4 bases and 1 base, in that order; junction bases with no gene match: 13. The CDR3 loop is CASSISGLAIAGTDTQYF. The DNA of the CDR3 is TGTGCCAGCAGCATTTCCGGACTAGCGATTGCAGGCACAGATACGCAGTATTTT.

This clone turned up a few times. For the CDR3, the DNA is TGCGCCAGCAGCCAAGGGGAGGCCTCGAGCTCTGGAAACACCATATATTTT. It is translated as CASSQGEASSSGNTIYF. The V and J genes are TRBV4-1 and TRBJ1-3; D not certain. V dropped 1 base and J dropped 0 bases, with 13 bases sitting between them. The CDR3 is 17 residues long. The germline V gene has CDR1 MGHRA and CDR2 YSYEKL.

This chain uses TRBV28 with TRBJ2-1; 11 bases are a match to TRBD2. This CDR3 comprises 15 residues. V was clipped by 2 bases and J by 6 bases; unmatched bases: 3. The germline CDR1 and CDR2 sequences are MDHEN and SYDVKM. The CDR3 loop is CASSLGTSGFNEQFF. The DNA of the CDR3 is TGTGCCAGCAGTTTAGGGACTAGCGGATTCAATGAGCAGTTCTTC.

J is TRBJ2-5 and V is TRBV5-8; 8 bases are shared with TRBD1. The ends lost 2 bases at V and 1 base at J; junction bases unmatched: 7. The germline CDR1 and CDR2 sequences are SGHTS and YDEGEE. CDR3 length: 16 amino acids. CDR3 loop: CASSFGTGIRQETQYF. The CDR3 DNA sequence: TGTGCCAGCAGCTTCGGGACAGGAATACGCCAAGAGACCCAGTACTTC.

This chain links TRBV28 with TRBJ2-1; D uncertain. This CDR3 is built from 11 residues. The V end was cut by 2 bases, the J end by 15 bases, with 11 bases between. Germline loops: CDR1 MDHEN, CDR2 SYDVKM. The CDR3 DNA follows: TGTGCCAGCAGTTTAGGCCCCGACTGGTTCTTC. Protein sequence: CASSLGPDWFF.

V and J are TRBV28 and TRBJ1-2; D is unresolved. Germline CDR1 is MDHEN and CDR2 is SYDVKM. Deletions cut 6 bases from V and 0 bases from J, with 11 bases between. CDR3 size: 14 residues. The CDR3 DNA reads TGTGCCAGCAGCCTCTCAGACACTAACTATGGCTACACCTTC. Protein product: CASSLSDTNYGYTF.

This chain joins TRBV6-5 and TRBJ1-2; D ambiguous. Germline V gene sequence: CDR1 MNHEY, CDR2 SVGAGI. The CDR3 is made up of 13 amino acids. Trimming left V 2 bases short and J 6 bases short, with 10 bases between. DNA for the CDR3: TGTGCCAGCAGTTACGGCGGGTGGGATGGCTACACCTTC. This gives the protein CASSYGGWDGYTF.

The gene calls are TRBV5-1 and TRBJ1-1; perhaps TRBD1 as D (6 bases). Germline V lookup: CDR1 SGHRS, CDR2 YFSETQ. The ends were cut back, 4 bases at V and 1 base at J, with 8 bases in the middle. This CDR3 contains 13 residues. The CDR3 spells CASSRGANTEAFF. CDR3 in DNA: TGCGCCAGCAGCCGGGGGGCGAACACTGAAGCTTTCTTT.

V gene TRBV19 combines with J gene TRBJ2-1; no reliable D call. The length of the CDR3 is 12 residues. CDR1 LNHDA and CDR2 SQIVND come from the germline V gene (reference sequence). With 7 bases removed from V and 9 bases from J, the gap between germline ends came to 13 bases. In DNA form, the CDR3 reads TGTGCCAGTACTCACGGCCGAGGTGAGCAGTTCTTC. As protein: CASTHGRGEQFF.

CDR3 bases: TGTGCCAGCAGCTTAGCGGGAGGGAACTCCTACGAGCAGTACTTC. It specifies CASSLAGGNSYEQYF. The genes are TRBV7-9 and TRBJ2-7; TRBD2 matches 7 bases. The CDR3 sequence is 15 residues long. With V trimmed by 0 bases and J by 0 bases, 2 bases remained unmatched. CDR1 SEHNR and CDR2 FQNEAQ come from the germline V gene (reference sequence).

CDR3 sequence (DNA): TGTGCCAGCAGCGTAGCCGGCAGGGAGGACGGGGAGCTGTTTTTT. Protein: CASSVAGREDGELFF. This rearrangement joins TRBV9 to TRBJ2-2; perhaps TRBD2 as D (6 bases). V was trimmed by 0 bases and J by 7 bases, leaving 13 bases between them. The CDR3 loop spans 15 amino acids. Germline loops: CDR1 SGDLS, CDR2 YYNGEE. Drawing the rest from reference TRBV9 and TRBJ2-2, the complete variable domain is DSGVTQTPKHLITATGQRVTLRCSPRSGDLSVYWYQQSLDQGLQFLIQYYNGEERAKGNILERFSAQQFPDLHSELNLSSLELGDSALYFCASSVAGREDGELFFGEGSRLTVL.

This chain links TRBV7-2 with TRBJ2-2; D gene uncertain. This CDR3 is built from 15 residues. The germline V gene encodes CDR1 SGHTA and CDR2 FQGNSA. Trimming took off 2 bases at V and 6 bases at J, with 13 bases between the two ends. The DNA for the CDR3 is TGTGCCAGCAGCTTATATCTGACTTTAGCCGGGGAGCTGTTTTTT. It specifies CASSLYLTLAGELFF.

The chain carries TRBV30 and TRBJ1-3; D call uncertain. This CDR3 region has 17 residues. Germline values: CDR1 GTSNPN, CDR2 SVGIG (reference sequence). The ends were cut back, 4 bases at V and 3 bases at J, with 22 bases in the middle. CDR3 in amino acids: CAWTLMGGRTIGNTIYF. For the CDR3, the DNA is TGTGCCTGGACCCTAATGGGAGGGAGAACGATTGGAAACACCATATATTTT.

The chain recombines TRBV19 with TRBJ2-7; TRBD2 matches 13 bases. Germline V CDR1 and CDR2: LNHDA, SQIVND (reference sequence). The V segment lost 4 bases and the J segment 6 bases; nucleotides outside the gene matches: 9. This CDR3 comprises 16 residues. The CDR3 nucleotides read TGTGCCAGTAGTACCCTACTAGCGGGAGGGCCGGTCGAGCAGTACTTC. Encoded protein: CASSTLLAGGPVEQYF.

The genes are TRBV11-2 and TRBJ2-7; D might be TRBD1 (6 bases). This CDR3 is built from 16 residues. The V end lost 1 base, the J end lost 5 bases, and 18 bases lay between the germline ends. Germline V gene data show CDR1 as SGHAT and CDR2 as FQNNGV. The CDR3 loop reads CASSLVPGDRGHEQYF. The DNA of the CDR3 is TGTGCCAGCAGCTTAGTACCAGGGGATCGGGGCCACGAGCAGTACTTC. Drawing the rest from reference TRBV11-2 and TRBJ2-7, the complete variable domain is EAGVAQSPRYKIIEKRQSVAFWCNPISGHATLYWYQQILGQGPKLLIQFQNNGVVDDSQLPKDRFSAERLKGVDSTLKIQPAKLEDSAVYLCASSLVPGDRGHEQYFGPGTRLTVT.

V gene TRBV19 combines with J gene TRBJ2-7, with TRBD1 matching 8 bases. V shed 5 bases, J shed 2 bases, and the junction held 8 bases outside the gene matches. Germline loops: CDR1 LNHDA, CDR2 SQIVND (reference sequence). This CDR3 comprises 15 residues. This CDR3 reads CASSDQGASPYEQYF. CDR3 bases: TGTGCCAGTAGTGATCAGGGGGCCAGCCCCTACGAGCAGTACTTC.

The CDR3 loop is CAILRDSLEQYF. The CDR3 bases are TGCGCTATCCTCAGGGATTCTCTCGAGCAGTACTTC. The chain joins TRBV4-3 to TRBJ2-7; a weak D match, TRBD1 (5 bases). Germline values: CDR1 LGHNA, CDR2 YSLEER. The CDR3 consists of 12 residues.

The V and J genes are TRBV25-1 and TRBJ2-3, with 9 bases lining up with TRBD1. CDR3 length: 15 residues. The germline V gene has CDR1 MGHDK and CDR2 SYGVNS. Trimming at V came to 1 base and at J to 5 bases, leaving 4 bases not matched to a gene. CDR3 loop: CASSEWGTGKDTQYF. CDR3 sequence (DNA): TGTGCCAGCAGTGAATGGGGGACAGGGAAAGATACGCAGTATTTT.

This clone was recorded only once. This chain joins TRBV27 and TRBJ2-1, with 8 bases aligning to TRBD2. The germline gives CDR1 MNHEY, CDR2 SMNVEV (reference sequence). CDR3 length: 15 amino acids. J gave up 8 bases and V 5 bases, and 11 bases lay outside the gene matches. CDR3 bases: TGTGCCAGCAGTCCCCTCGGGGGGGATAGGTATGAGCAGTTCTTC. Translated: CASSPLGGDRYEQFF.

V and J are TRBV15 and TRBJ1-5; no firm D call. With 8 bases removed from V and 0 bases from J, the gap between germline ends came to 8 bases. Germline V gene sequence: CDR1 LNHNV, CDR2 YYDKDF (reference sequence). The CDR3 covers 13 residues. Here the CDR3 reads CATRRDSNQPQHF. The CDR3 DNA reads TGTGCCACCCGACGGGATAGCAATCAGCCCCAGCATTTT.

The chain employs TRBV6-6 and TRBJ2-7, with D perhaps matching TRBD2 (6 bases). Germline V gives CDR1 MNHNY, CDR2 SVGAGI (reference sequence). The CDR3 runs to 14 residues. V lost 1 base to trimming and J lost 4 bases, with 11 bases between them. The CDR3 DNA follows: TGTGCCAGCAGTTACTTCGGCGGGATTTACGAGCAGTACTTC. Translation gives CASSYFGGIYEQYF.

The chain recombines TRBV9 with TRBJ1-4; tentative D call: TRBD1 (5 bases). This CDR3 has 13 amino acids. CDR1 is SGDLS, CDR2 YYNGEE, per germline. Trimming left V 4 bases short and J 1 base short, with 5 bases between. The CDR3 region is CASSQGTNEKLFF. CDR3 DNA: TGTGCCAGCAGCCAGGGAACTAATGAAAAACTGTTTTTT.